The 20 T cell receptor beta chains reported below all come from one sample, sequenced in a study of cytomegalovirus exposure and HLA in healthy donors. With 60 Vbeta and 13 Jbeta primers, the PCR was carried out. Repertoires were generated with immunoSEQ multiplex PCR, while TCRdb's copy carries only in-frame clones and drops some. Of about 200,000 clones in the sample, roughly 80% are singletons; the top ten hold roughly 1.6%. The sequenced material came from PBMCs. Every receptor here comes from a woman aged 18-29 years in good health and CMV-seronegative.

The CDR3 sequence is CAWKTSGGGNNSPLHF. CDR3 bases: TGTGCCTGGAAGACTAGTGGGGGGGGCAATAATTCACCCCTCCACTTT. V is TRBV30 and J is TRBJ1-6; a weak D match, TRBD1 (6 bases). The CDR3 runs 16 residues. Germline values: CDR1 GTSNPN, CDR2 SVGIG (reference sequence). V was trimmed by 4 bases and J by 5 bases, leaving 18 bases between them.

This clone was found a few times. The chain is built from TRBV7-2 and TRBJ1-1; TRBD1 might be the D (6 bases). Trimming removed 2 bases from V and 7 bases from J, with 8 bases in between. From germline, CDR1 is SGHTA and CDR2 FQGNSA. The length of the CDR3 is 12 residues. The CDR3 is CASSLTGREAFF. In DNA, the CDR3 is TGTGCCAGCAGCTTAACAGGGCGTGAAGCTTTCTTT.

This chain uses TRBV5-4 with TRBJ2-1; TRBD1 is a possible D gene (6 bases). The length of the CDR3 is 18 residues. Deletions cut 4 bases from V and 0 bases from J, with 20 bases between. The germline V gene encodes CDR1 SGHNT and CDR2 YYREEE (reference sequence). The CDR3 reads CASSHKGVGLGSYNEQFF. The CDR3 nucleotides are TGTGCCAGCAGCCACAAGGGGGTCGGTTTAGGCTCCTACAATGAGCAGTTCTTC.

The chain uses TRBV9 and TRBJ1-4, with 8 positions matching TRBD1. V gave up 0 bases and J gave up 7 bases; unmatched junction bases: 5. The CDR3 runs to 15 residues. The V gene's germline CDR1 is SGDLS and CDR2 YYNGEE. CDR3 in amino acids: CASSVGGTGTEKLFF. Here the CDR3 DNA reads TGTGCCAGCAGCGTAGGGGGGACAGGCACTGAAAAACTGTTTTTT.

The gene calls are TRBV4-2 and TRBJ1-5, with 9 bases lining up with TRBD1. V lost 6 bases and J lost 4; bases outside the gene matches: 4. The CDR3 has 14 residues. Germline CDR1 reads LGHNA; CDR2 reads YNFKEQ. The CDR3 is CASRGTGSNQPQHF. In DNA, the CDR3 is TGTGCCAGCAGGGGGACAGGGTCTAATCAGCCCCAGCATTTT.

The chain is built from TRBV5-1 and TRBJ2-1, with 7 bases matching TRBD1. Germline V gene lookup returns CDR1 SGHRS and CDR2 YFSETQ. This CDR3 is built from 15 residues. With 2 bases clipped from V and 1 base from J, the junction kept 3 bases outside the gene matches. The CDR3 reads CASSFSGQSYNEQFF. For the CDR3, the DNA is TGCGCCAGCAGCTTCTCGGGACAGTCCTACAATGAGCAGTTCTTC. Full variable domain (missing parts from reference TRBV5-1 and TRBJ2-1): KAGVTQTPRYLIKTRGQQVTLSCSPISGHRSVSWYQQTPGQGLQFLFEYFSETQRNKGNFPGRFSGRQFSNSRSEMNVSTLELGDSALYLCASSFSGQSYNEQFFGPGTRLTVL.

This clone was counted a few times. This rearrangement joins TRBV13 to TRBJ2-3; no definite D call. This CDR3 comprises 18 residues. V lost 3 bases and J 0 bases, leaving 19 bases between the germline ends. CDR1 is PRHDT and CDR2 is FYEKMQ in the germline V gene (reference sequence). In DNA form, the CDR3 reads TGTGCCAGCAGCTTTGACGCGTCTCTACTGAGGAGCACAGATACGCAGTATTTT. Translated: CASSFDASLLRSTDTQYF.

J is TRBJ2-1 and V is TRBV19, with D perhaps matching TRBD1 (5 bases). The V and J ends lost 6 bases and 8 bases respectively, with 14 bases between them. This CDR3 has 13 residues. Germline CDR1 and CDR2: LNHDA and SQIVND (reference sequence). The CDR3 coding sequence is TGTGCCAGTAGAAGGGGTCTGTTGGATGAGCAGTTCTTC. Its protein is CASRRGLLDEQFF.

This clone has a handful of counts. The CDR3 loop reads CASSEGWGQMNTEAFF. CDR3 sequence (DNA): TGTGCCAGCAGTGAAGGATGGGGACAGATGAACACTGAAGCTTTCTTT. The gene calls are TRBV6-1 and TRBJ1-1, with 7 bases matching TRBD1. The ends lost 1 base at V and 0 bases at J; junction bases unmatched: 5. The CDR3 consists of 16 residues. The germline V gene encodes CDR1 MNHNS and CDR2 SASEGT.

The V gene is TRBV30, the J gene TRBJ1-1, with TRBD1 identical over 11 bases. The length of the CDR3 is 14 residues. From germline, CDR1 is GTSNPN and CDR2 SVGIG (reference sequence). The CDR3 protein is CARLDRGRNTEAFF. The CDR3 coding sequence is TGTGCGAGATTGGACAGGGGGCGGAATACTGAAGCTTTCTTT.

This rearrangement joins TRBV5-8 to TRBJ2-2; unclear D gene. V was trimmed by 4 bases and J by 5 bases, leaving 15 bases between them. CDR3 size: 15 residues. CDR1 is SGHTS and CDR2 is YDEGEE in the germline V gene. This chain's CDR3 is CASSPIGLLTGELFF. The CDR3 bases are TGTGCCAGCAGCCCAATTGGGCTCCTTACCGGGGAGCTGTTTTTT.

The V gene is TRBV4-3, the J gene TRBJ2-1; 8 bases align to TRBD1. Germline lookup yields CDR1 LGHNA and CDR2 YSLEER. This CDR3 region has 17 residues. Losses at the gene ends were 0 bases for V and 7 bases for J; bases not matched to a gene: 11. The CDR3 DNA is TGCGCCAGCAGCCAAGATCGGGGATGGACAGGGTATAATGAGCAGTTCTTC. Protein product: CASSQDRGWTGYNEQFF.

The V and J genes are TRBV11-3 and TRBJ2-7, with D maybe TRBD1 (5 bases). Germline lookup yields CDR1 SGHNT and CDR2 YENEEA. The CDR3 length is 16 residues. Trimming left V 0 bases short and J 5 bases short, with 17 bases between. The CDR3 protein is CASSLDKRRGLHEQYV. As DNA, the CDR3 is TGTGCCAGCAGCTTAGATAAGAGAAGGGGTCTACACGAGCAGTACGTC.

This chain connects TRBV18 to TRBJ2-2; TRBD1 aligns across 10 bases. This CDR3 region has 16 residues. The germline V gene encodes CDR1 KGHSH and CDR2 LQKENI. V dropped 5 bases and J dropped 2; count of bases not matched to a gene: 5. The CDR3 is CASSTRQGANTGELFF. The DNA of the CDR3 is TGTGCCAGCTCAACCCGACAGGGGGCAAACACCGGGGAGCTGTTTTTT.

The chain is built from TRBV7-2 and TRBJ1-5; D is perhaps TRBD1 (5 bases). The CDR3 is made up of 12 amino acids. V was trimmed by 6 bases and J by 9 bases, leaving 12 bases between them. The germline CDR1 and CDR2 sequences are SGHTA and FQGNSA. DNA for the CDR3: TGTGCCAGCAGGGGGTCTCAGGGGCCCCAGCATTTT. This gives the protein CASRGSQGPQHF. The full variable domain, in which reference TRBV7-2 and TRBJ1-5 provide the parts outside the CDR3, is GAGVSQSPSNKVTEKGKDVELRCDPISGHTALYWYRQSLGQGLEFLIYFQGNSAPDKSGLPSDRFSAERTGGSVSTLTIQRTQQEDSAVYLCASRGSQGPQHFGDGTRLSIL.

The rearrangement joins TRBV29-1 to TRBJ2-5; no firm D call. The V end lost 0 bases, the J end lost 2 bases, and 10 bases lay between the germline ends. CDR1 and CDR2 (germline): SQVTM, ANQGSEA. The CDR3 has 14 residues. The CDR3 sequence: CSVEDPELQETQYF. In nucleotides, the CDR3 is TGCAGCGTTGAAGATCCCGAGCTACAAGAGACCCAGTACTTC.

The CDR3 loop reads CASSDRLAVSDEQYV. The DNA of the CDR3 is TGTGCCAGCAGCGACAGACTAGCGGTCTCTGACGAGCAGTACGTC. The chain employs TRBV5-8 and TRBJ2-7; TRBD2 aligns across 9 bases. Per the germline V gene, CDR1 is SGHTS and CDR2 is YDEGEE. The CDR3 is made up of 15 amino acids. Trimming at V came to 4 bases and at J to 5 bases, leaving 10 bases not matched to a gene.

This rearrangement joins TRBV28 to TRBJ1-3; the D is unclear. From germline, CDR1 is MDHEN and CDR2 SYDVKM. V was shortened by 2 bases and J by 0 bases, with 5 bases between the two germline ends. The CDR3 loop spans 14 amino acids. Written as DNA, the CDR3 is TGTGCCAGCAGTTTAGAACACTCTGGAAACACCATATATTTT. It specifies CASSLEHSGNTIYF.

In this sample, this clone turned up once. The genes are TRBV7-2 and TRBJ2-2; TRBD1 aligns across 9 bases. CDR3 length equals 17 residues. CDR1 and CDR2 from the germline V gene are SGHTA and FQGNSA. Germline trimming cut 4 bases from V and 1 base from J; bases unmatched to any gene: 7. Here the CDR3 reads CASSSHTGGMNTGELFF. The DNA for the CDR3 is TGTGCCAGCAGCTCGCATACAGGGGGCATGAACACCGGGGAGCTGTTTTTT.

The chain is built from TRBV11-2 and TRBJ2-7, with TRBD1 matching over 9 bases. In germline, CDR1 is SGHAT, CDR2 FQNNGV. This CDR3 has 15 residues. The trim removed 0 bases at V and 3 bases at J, leaving 3 bases unmatched. CDR3 region: CASSLEDRGNYEQYF. As DNA, the CDR3 is TGTGCCAGCAGCTTAGAGGACAGGGGAAACTACGAGCAGTACTTC.